This TCR beta chain was documented in a study of lymphopenia after photon versus proton radiotherapy. Broader study findings: Under photons, naive T cells and diversity fell while effector/memory populations rose. After lymphocyte nadir, photon-treated repertoires showed oligoclonal expansion, especially CD8+ Temra. Larger post-nadir TCR diversity loss correlated inversely with survival in deceased patients. Better survival with proton therapy was suggested as possible, not demonstrated.

In the case of this clone: The antigen is undetermined.

Method: immunoSEQ multiplex PCR; TCRdb's copy keeps in-frame clones and lacks some. The profile shows roughly 30,000 clones, approximately 88% of them singletons. Germline CDR1 SGHVS, CDR2 FQNEAQ. The CDR3 extends over 14 amino acids. Trimming cost V 1 base and J 6 bases, with 10 bases left between them. The chain joins TRBV7-8 to TRBJ1-5; D is ambiguous. This TCR came from a woman aged 55-69 years with cholangiocarcinoma. Some clones in this sample may be carry-over from other donors' samples. The material was peripheral blood, obtained from a patient treated with proton-based radiotherapy. For the CDR3, the DNA is TGTGCCAGCAGCTTAGTGAAGGGTCTTCAGCCCCAGCATTTT. Translating it yields CASSLVKGLQPQHF.